This T cell receptor (beta chain) was found in a study of cytomegalovirus exposure and HLA in healthy donors. Findings and limits, study-wide: Whilst most TCR sequences proved rare, a subset of public TCRs occurred across many donors. The classifier reportedly diagnosed cytomegalovirus status with high specificity and sensitivity.

Sequencing used immunoSEQ multiplex PCR; TCRdb keeps in-frame clones, though not all of them. This table has about 150,000 clones, 65% to 90% appearing once. This CDR3 spans 15 amino acids. Germline-derived CDR1 and CDR2 are MNHEY and SMNVEV (reference sequence). V was trimmed by 4 bases and J by 4 bases, leaving 13 bases between them. A remark on this clone: The antigen remains undetermined.

This clonotype was sampled from a man between 18 and 35 years old in good health and CMV-seropositive. Sample: PBMCs. The V and J genes are TRBV27 and TRBJ1-4; D might be TRBD1 (5 bases). The CDR3 sequence is CASSSGGRYNEKLFF. The CDR3 DNA sequence: TGTGCCAGCAGTTCCGGGGGACGCTATAATGAAAAACTGTTTTTT.